These T cell receptor beta chains were read from a single sample in a study of identical twins. TCRdb re-called the 5' RACE reads through MiXCR, storing one row per CDR3 protein. Of about 530,000 distinct CDR3 sequences listed, approximately 20% are singletons. These data also featured in a second study, about yellow fever vaccine responses in identical twins.

Sequencing used CD4+ T cells sorted from blood. The receptor source for this set is a woman aged 18 to 35 in good health. Each CDR3 is given with its conserved first and last residue. A D gene is named only where the DNA matches it firmly. Clone size is shown for a subset of rows, as once, few, many or a class of expanded clone.

CDR3nt,CDR3aa,v_gene,j_gene,abundance,d_gene
TGTGCCAGCAGCTACCGACAGGGGTTCACCGGGGAGCTGTTTTTT,CASSYRQGFTGELFF,TRBV7-2,TRBJ2-2,many,TRBD1
TGCAGTGCCCCGACAGGGGCCCTCGGGGAGACCCAGTACTTC,CSAPTGALGETQYF,TRBV20-1,TRBJ2-5,few,TRBD1
TGTGCCAGCAGCCATTTTACTAGCGGGGTAACCTACAATGAGCAGTTCTTC,CASSHFTSGVTYNEQFF,TRBV4-2,TRBJ2-1,.,TRBD2
TGTGCCAGCAGTTTGACCAGGGCGGGCTACACCTTC,CASSLTRAGYTF,TRBV12-3/TRBV12-4,TRBJ1-2,few,.
TGTGCCACCAGCAGAGACCTGACGAACACCGGGGAGCTGTTTTTT,CATSRDLTNTGELFF,TRBV15,TRBJ2-2,.,.
TGCGCCAGCAGCTTTACCAGGGGGCAGGAGACCCAGTACTTC,CASSFTRGQETQYF,TRBV5-1,TRBJ2-5,.,TRBD1
TGTGCCAGTAGTGGATCTTGGGAGGTGGGCAATCAGCCCCAGCATTTT,CASSGSWEVGNQPQHF,TRBV19,TRBJ1-5,few,.
TGTGCCAGCAGCTTATTAGAAATGGTGGAGCAGTTCTTC,CASSLLEMVEQFF,TRBV7-9,TRBJ2-1,few,.
TGTGCCAGCAGTTCCCTAGCGGGGGTGGCAGATACGCAGTATTTT,CASSSLAGVADTQYF,TRBV2,TRBJ2-3,once,TRBD2
TGTGCCAGCAGTGTGGGACAGGGGTGGCAGCCCCAGCATTTT,CASSVGQGWQPQHF,TRBV12-3/TRBV12-4,TRBJ1-5,.,TRBD1
TGTGCCAGCAGTTATTCCTGCATTGGGGAAGAGACCCAGTACTTC,CASSYSCIGEETQYF,TRBV6-8,TRBJ2-5,.,.